A selection of T cell receptor beta chains follows, all from one sample in a study of cytomegalovirus exposure and HLA in healthy donors. TCRdb's table, derived via immunoSEQ multiplex PCR, lists solely in-frame clones and lacks some. Of 50,000 to 65,000 clones listed, over 85% are singletons. The sequenced sample was PBMCs. Receptor source: a woman between 18 and 29 years old in good health and CMV-seropositive. The CDR3 runs from the conserved cysteine through the conserved F or W.

CASSRDRVDQPQHF	14	TRBV6-1	TRBJ1-5
CASSPRGETTDTQYF	15	TRBV7-9	TRBJ2-3
CASSGQGDSTEAFF	14	TRBV27	TRBJ1-1
CASSQGQGAYNEQFF	15	TRBV28	TRBJ2-1
CASSSGLGQLLGELFF	16	TRBV7-6	TRBJ2-2
CASSLAAGGPNEQFF	15	TRBV5-1	TRBJ2-1
CASSSPLGGYEQYF	14	TRBV6-1	TRBJ2-7
CASSLETMGGQFF	13	TRBV5-1	TRBJ2-1
CASSPQGGSGYTF	13	TRBV7-8	TRBJ1-2
CASSEEQTNYGYTF	14	TRBV2	TRBJ1-2
CASSPFPGTGDTGELFF	17	TRBV7-6	TRBJ2-2
CASSLGGRREPYEQYF	16	TRBV5-6	TRBJ2-7
CASSSLRTDTQYF	13	TRBV5-4	TRBJ2-3
CASSESYRVGYTF	13	TRBV10-2	TRBJ1-2
CASTCRDRGLYSNQPQHF	18	TRBV7-7	TRBJ1-5
CASSLTGNGYTF	12	TRBV7-3	TRBJ1-2
CAANPGHGYGEMPQHF	16	TRBV19	TRBJ1-5
CASSVQETSWPSTQYF	16	TRBV5-6	TRBJ2-3
CAWSVGQGGNTIYF	14	TRBV30	TRBJ1-3
CASSWDRANEQYF	13	TRBV5-6	TRBJ2-7
CASSPGLAFADTQYF	15	TRBV11-1	TRBJ2-3
CASGDNTEAFF	11	TRBV28	TRBJ1-1
CASSPQGTGNSPLHF	15	TRBV9	TRBJ1-6
CASSQGQGGAYEQYF	15	TRBV4-1	TRBJ2-7
CAIGTGDYSNQPQHF	15	TRBV10-3	TRBJ1-5
CAGTTGPGMIDEQFF	15	TRBV7-9	TRBJ2-1
CASSEQGAARVTGELFF	17	TRBV6-1	TRBJ2-2
CASRQADEKLFF	12	TRBV6-6	TRBJ1-4
CASSLAGTPTNYGYTF	16	TRBV7-2	TRBJ1-2
CASSFGTGDTEKLFF	15	TRBV5-1	TRBJ1-4
CATSRETGTYGYTF	14	TRBV15	TRBJ1-2
CASSISGVLNTGELFF	16	TRBV19	TRBJ2-2
CASSTRTANYGYTF	14	TRBV7-2	TRBJ1-2
CASRGGQGHTDEQFF	15	TRBV27	TRBJ2-1
CASSLLGGRVAYEQYF	16	TRBV28	TRBJ2-7
CAWSVARGNTIYF	13	TRBV30	TRBJ1-3
CASSEGLGRNTGELFF	16	TRBV2	TRBJ2-2
CASSYVRGGEGYTF	14	TRBV5-6	TRBJ1-2
CASRPSASGGADTQYF	16	TRBV19	TRBJ2-3
CASSPGGRQETQYF	14	TRBV9	TRBJ2-5
CATIPLGGANEKLFF	15	TRBV2	TRBJ1-4
CASSQSRGSYNEQFF	15	TRBV4-3	TRBJ2-1
CASLGQKPYEQYF	13	TRBV6-5	TRBJ2-7
CASSSLDRPSGELFF	15	TRBV7-2	TRBJ2-2
CASSHLRQGHTDTQYF	16	TRBV18	TRBJ2-3
CASSQGGGLGRFF	13	TRBV4-1	TRBJ2-1
CASSLTQGIAGNTIYF	16	TRBV11-2	TRBJ1-3
CASSYLAGSHNEQFF	15	TRBV7-2	TRBJ2-1
CASRATSGASQETQYF	16	TRBV5-4	TRBJ2-5
CASSHRVSRDNEQFF	15	TRBV4-1	TRBJ2-1
CASRRDRDQPQHF	13	TRBV19	TRBJ1-5
CASSLWGGGVQETQYF	16	TRBV5-4	TRBJ2-5
CASSSGDSAHEQYF	14	TRBV7-6	TRBJ2-7
CASSSKRAATDTQYF	15	TRBV7-2	TRBJ2-3
CASSFLSTYNEQFF	14	TRBV28	TRBJ2-1